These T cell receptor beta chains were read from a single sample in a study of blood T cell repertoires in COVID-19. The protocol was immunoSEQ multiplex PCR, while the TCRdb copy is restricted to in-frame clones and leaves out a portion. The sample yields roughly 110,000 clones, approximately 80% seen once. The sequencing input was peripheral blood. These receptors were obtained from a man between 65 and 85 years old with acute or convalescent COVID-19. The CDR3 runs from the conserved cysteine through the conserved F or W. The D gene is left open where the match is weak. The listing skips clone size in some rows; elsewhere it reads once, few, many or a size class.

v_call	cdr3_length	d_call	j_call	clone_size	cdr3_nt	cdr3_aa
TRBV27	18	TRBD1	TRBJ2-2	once	TGTGCCAGCAGTTTTCTAGCCGGGACAGGGGACAATCCCGGGGAGCTGTTTTTT	CASSFLAGTGDNPGELFF
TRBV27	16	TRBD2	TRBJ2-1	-	TGTGCCAGCAGTTTGTATCTAGCGGGGGACCCCAATGAGCAGTTCTTC	CASSLYLAGDPNEQFF
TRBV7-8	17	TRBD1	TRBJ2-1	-	TGTGCCAGCAGCCATAGCGCCGGGACAGGGGCCTACAATGAGCAGTTCTTC	CASSHSAGTGAYNEQFF
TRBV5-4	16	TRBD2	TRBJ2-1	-	TGTGCCAGCAGCTCCAACCTAGCGGGGGGCTACAATGAGCAGTTCTTC	CASSSNLAGGYNEQFF
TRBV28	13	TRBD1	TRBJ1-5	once	TGTGCCAGCACCACAGGGGCCCATCAGCCCCAGCATTTT	CASTTGAHQPQHF
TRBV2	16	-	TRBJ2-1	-	TGTGCCAGCAGTCTACAGGGTGTAGGGTCCTACAATGAGCAGTTCTTC	CASSLQGVGSYNEQFF
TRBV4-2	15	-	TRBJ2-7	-	TGTGCCAGCAGCCAAGATCCCCAGGGCTCCTACGAGCAGTACTTC	CASSQDPQGSYEQYF
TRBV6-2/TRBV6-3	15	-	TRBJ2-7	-	TGTGCCAGCAGCGATGTCGTTTCTACCGCCTACGAGCAGTACTTC	CASSDVVSTAYEQYF
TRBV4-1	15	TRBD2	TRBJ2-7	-	TGCGCCAGCAGCAAGGGACTAGCGGATTCCTACGAGCAGTACTTC	CASSKGLADSYEQYF
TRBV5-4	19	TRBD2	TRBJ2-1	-	TGTGCCAGCAGCGCTAGTGCTAGCGGGGGGCCTAGCTCCTACAATGAGCAGTTCTTC	CASSASASGGPSSYNEQFF
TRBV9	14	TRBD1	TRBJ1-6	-	TGTGCCAGCAGCGTAGGAGTGACAGGGGAAGGCCTCCACTTT	CASSVGVTGEGLHF
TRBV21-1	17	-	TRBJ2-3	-	TGTGCCAGCAGCCTTGGAGGAACAGATCGATACACAGATACGCAGTATTTT	CASSLGGTDRYTDTQYF
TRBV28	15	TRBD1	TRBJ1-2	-	TGTGCCAGCAGTTCGACAGGGCAAGCTAACTATGGCTACACCTTC	CASSSTGQANYGYTF